Detailed here is one T cell receptor (beta chain). The sample belongs to a study of blood T cell repertoires in COVID-19. Across the whole study: The United States, Italy and Spain were the sources of the acute and convalescent COVID-19 samples.

Measured with immunoSEQ multiplex PCR; TCRdb has only the in-frame clones, and not every one. This table holds a few hundred thousand clones, approximately 85% found once. With V trimmed by 1 base and J by 3 bases, 11 bases remained unmatched. The CDR3 is 17 amino acids. CDR1 and CDR2 (germline): ENHRY, SYGVKD. This chain connects TRBV10-3 to TRBJ2-7; 8 positions match TRBD2. The receptor was isolated from a woman aged 45-65 years with acute or convalescent COVID-19. Sequencing input: peripheral blood. The CDR3 is CAISEFPGGTRNYEQYF. The CDR3 coding sequence is TGTGCCATCAGTGAGTTTCCGGGAGGGACCAGAAACTACGAGCAGTACTTC.